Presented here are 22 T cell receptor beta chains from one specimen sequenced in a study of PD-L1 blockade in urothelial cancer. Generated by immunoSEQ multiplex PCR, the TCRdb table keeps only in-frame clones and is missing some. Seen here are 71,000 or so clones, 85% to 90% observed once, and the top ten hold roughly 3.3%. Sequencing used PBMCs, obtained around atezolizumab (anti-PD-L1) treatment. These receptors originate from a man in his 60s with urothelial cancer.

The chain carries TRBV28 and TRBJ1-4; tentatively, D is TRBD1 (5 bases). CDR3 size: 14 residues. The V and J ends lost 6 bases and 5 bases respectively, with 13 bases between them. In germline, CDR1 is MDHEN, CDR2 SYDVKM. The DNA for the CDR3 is TGTGCCAGCAGGCCCCAGGGCGGAAATGAAAAACTGTTTTTT. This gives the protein CASRPQGGNEKLFF.

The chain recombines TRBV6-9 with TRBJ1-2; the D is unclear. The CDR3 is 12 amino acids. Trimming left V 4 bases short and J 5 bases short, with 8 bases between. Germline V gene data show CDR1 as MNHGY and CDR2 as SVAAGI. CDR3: CASSWCSYGYTF. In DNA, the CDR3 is TGTGCCAGCAGTTGGTGCAGTTATGGCTACACCTTC.

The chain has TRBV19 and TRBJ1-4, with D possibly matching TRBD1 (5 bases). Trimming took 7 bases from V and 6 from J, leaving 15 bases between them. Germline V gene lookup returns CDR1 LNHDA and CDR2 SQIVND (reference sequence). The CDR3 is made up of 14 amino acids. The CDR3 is CASNGHVWDEKLFF. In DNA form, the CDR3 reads TGTGCCAGTAACGGACATGTCTGGGATGAAAAACTGTTTTTT.

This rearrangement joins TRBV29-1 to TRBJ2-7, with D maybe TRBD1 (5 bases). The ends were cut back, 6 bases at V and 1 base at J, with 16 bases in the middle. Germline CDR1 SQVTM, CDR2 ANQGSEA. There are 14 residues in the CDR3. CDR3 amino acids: CSVTTDLSSYEQYF. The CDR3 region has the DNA TGCAGCGTGACGACAGACCTAAGTTCCTACGAGCAGTACTTC.

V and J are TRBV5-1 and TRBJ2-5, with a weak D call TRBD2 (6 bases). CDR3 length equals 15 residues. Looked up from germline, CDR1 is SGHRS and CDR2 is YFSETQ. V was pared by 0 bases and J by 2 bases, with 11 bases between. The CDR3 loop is CASSLDGRAQETQYF. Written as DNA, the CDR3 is TGCGCCAGCAGCTTGGACGGGAGAGCGCAAGAGACCCAGTACTTC.

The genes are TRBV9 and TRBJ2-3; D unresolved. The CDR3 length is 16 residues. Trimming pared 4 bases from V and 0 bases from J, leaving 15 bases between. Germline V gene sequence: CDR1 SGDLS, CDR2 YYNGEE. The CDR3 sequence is CASSLGATVSTDTQYF. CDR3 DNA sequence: TGTGCCAGCAGCCTCGGAGCGACCGTAAGCACAGATACGCAGTATTTT. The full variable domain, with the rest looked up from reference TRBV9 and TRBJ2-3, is DSGVTQTPKHLITATGQRVTLRCSPRSGDLSVYWYQQSLDQGLQFLIQYYNGEERAKGNILERFSAQQFPDLHSELNLSSLELGDSALYFCASSLGATVSTDTQYFGPGTRLTVL.

The CDR3: CASSEGTVDHTQYF. DNA of the CDR3: TGTGCCAGCAGTGAAGGGACAGTCGACCATACGCAGTATTTT. J is TRBJ2-3 and V is TRBV2; tentative D call: TRBD1 (6 bases). The V and J ends lost 1 base and 7 bases respectively, with 12 bases between them. This CDR3 contains 14 residues. CDR1 is SNHLY and CDR2 is FYNNEI in the germline V gene.

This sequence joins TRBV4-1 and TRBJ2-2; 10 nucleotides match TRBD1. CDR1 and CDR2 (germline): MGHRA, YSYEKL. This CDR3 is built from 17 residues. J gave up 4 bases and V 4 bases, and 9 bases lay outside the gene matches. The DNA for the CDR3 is TGCGCCAGCAGCCCGACAGGGGGCGGGAAAGGCACCGGGGAGCTGTTTTTT. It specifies CASSPTGGGKGTGELFF.

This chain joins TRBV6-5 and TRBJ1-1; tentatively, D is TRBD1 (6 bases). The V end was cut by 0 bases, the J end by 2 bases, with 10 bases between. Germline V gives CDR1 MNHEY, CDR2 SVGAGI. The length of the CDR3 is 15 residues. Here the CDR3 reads CASSYSDSVNTEAFF. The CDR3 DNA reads TGTGCCAGCAGTTACTCGGACAGCGTCAACACTGAAGCTTTCTTT.

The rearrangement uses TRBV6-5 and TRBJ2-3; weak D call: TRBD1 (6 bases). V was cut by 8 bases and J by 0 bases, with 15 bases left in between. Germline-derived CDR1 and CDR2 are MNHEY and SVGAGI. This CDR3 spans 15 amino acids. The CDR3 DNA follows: TGTGCCAGCGGACAGAGCAGGGTTAGCACAGATACGCAGTATTTT. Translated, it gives CASGQSRVSTDTQYF.

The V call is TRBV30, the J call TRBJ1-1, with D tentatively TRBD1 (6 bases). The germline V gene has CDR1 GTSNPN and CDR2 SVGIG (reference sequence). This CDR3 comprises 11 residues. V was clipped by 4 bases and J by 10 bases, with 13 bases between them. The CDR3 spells CAWTTRGLAFF. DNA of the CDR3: TGTGCCTGGACCACGAGGGGGTTAGCTTTCTTT.

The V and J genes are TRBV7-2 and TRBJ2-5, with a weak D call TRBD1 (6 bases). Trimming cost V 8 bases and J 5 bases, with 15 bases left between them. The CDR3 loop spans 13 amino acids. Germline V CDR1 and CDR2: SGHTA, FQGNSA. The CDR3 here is CASERSRGETQYF. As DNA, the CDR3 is TGTGCCAGCGAGAGAAGTAGGGGGGAGACCCAGTACTTC. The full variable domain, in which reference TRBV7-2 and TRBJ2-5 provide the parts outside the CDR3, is GAGVSQSPSNKVTEKGKDVELRCDPISGHTALYWYRQSLGQGLEFLIYFQGNSAPDKSGLPSDRFSAERTGGSVSTLTIQRTQQEDSAVYLCASERSRGETQYFGPGTRLLVL.

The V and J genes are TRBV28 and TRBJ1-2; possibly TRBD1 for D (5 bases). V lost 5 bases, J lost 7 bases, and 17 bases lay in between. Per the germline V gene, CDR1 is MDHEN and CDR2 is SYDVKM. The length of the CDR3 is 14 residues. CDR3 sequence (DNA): TGTGCCAGCAGTCCCCCGGTGGGGCTGGGTGGCTACACCTTC. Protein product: CASSPPVGLGGYTF.

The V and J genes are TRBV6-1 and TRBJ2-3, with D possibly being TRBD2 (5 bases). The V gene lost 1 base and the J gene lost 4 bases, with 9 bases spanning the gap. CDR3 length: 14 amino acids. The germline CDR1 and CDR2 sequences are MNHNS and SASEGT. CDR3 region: CASSEGPGADTQYF. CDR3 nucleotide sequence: TGTGCCAGCAGTGAAGGTCCCGGGGCAGATACGCAGTATTTT.

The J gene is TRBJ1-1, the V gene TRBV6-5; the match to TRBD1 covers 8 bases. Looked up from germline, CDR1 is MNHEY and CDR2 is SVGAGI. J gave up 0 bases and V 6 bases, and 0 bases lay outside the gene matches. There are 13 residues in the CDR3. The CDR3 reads CASRQGVNTEAFF. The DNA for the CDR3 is TGTGCCAGCAGACAGGGGGTGAACACTGAAGCTTTCTTT.

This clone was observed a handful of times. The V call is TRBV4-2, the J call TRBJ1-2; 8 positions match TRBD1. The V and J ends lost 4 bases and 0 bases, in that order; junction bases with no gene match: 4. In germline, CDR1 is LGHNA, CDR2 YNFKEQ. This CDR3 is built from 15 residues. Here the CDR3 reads CASSLGTGANYGYTF. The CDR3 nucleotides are TGTGCCAGCAGCCTTGGGACAGGAGCTAACTATGGCTACACCTTC.

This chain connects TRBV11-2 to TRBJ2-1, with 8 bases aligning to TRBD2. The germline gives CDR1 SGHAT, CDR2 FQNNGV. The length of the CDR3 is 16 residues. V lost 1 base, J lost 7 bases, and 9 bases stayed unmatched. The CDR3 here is CASSLGISGSVNEQFF. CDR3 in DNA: TGTGCCAGCAGCTTAGGTATCAGCGGGAGCGTTAATGAGCAGTTCTTC.

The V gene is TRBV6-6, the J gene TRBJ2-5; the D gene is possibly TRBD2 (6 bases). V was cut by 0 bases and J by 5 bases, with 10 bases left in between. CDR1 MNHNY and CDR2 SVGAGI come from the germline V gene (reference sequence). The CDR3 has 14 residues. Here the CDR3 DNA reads TGTGCCAGCAGTTACTCGGGGGGAGGCGAGACCCAGTACTTC. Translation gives CASSYSGGGETQYF.

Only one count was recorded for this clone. The CDR3 sequence: CASSIRGQGERSNQPQHF. The CDR3 DNA reads TGTGCCAGTAGTATAAGGGGACAGGGGGAACGGAGCAATCAGCCCCAGCATTTT. This rearrangement joins TRBV19 to TRBJ1-5; 11 bases line up with TRBD1. Germline assignment: CDR1 LNHDA and CDR2 SQIVND (reference sequence). This CDR3 comprises 18 residues. The J segment lost 1 base and the V segment lost 2 bases, leaving 7 bases of the junction unmatched.

DNA of the CDR3: TGTGCCAGCACCGGGGGACAGGGCGAGACCCAGTACTTC. Translation gives CASTGGQGETQYF. The V gene is TRBV18, the J gene TRBJ2-5, with TRBD1 matching 9 bases. V gave up 8 bases and J gave up 5 bases; unmatched junction bases: 6. The CDR3 length is 13 residues. In germline, CDR1 is KGHSH, CDR2 LQKENI.

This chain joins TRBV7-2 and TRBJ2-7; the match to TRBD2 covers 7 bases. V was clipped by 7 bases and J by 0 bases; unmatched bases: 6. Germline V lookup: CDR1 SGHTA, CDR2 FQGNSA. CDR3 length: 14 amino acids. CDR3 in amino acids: CASTWTSYSYEQYF. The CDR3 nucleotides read TGTGCCAGCACCTGGACTAGTTACTCCTACGAGCAGTACTTC.

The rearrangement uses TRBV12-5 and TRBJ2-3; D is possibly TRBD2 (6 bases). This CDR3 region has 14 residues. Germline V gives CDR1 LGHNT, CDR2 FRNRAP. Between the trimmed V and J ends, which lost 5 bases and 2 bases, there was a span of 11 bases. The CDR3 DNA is TGTGCTAGTGGTCCGGGACTTGACACAGATACGCAGTATTTT. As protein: CASGPGLDTDTQYF. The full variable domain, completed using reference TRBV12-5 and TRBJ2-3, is DARVTQTPRHKVTEMGQEVTMRCQPILGHNTVFWYRQTMMQGLELLAYFRNRAPLDDSGMPKDRFSAEMPDATLATLKIQPSEPRDSAVYFCASGPGLDTDTQYFGPGTRLTVL.